This TCR beta chain derives from a study of blood T cell repertoires in COVID-19. Study context: Samples representing acute and convalescent COVID-19 were sourced from the United States, Italy and Spain. Sample material is recorded as cDNA or gDNA derived from T cells, B-cell-depleted T cells, or PBMCs.

Source study methods: The authors estimated nucleated cell counts from reference gene primer amplification. Some clones are missing from TCRdb's copy, which holds only in-frame ones; the method was immunoSEQ multiplex PCR. That table furnishes V, J and clone size, whereas the DNA furnished D and trimming. The table lists under 100,000 clones, 80% of them singletons. V dropped 2 bases and J dropped 10; count of bases not matched to a gene: 7. The CDR3 loop spans 13 amino acids. Germline-derived CDR1 and CDR2 are SGHDN and FVKESK. This clone was counted once. The V and J genes are TRBV14 and TRBJ1-2; the match to TRBD1 covers 7 bases. The sequencing sample was made of peripheral blood. This receptor was obtained from a woman in her 40s with active or convalescent COVID-19. This chain's CDR3 is CASSQSTTGHYTF. The CDR3, as DNA: TGTGCCAGCAGCCAATCCACGACAGGGCACTACACCTTC.